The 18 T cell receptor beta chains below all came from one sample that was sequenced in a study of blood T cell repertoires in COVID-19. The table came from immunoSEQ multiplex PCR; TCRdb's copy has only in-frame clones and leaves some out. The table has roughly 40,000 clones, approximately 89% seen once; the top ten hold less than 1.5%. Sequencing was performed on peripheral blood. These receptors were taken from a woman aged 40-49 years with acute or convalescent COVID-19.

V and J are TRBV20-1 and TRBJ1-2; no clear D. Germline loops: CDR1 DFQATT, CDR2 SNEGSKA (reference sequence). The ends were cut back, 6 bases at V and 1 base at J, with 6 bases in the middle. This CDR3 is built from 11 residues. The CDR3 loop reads CSATSNYGYTF. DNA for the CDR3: TGCAGTGCCACGAGTAACTATGGCTACACCTTC.

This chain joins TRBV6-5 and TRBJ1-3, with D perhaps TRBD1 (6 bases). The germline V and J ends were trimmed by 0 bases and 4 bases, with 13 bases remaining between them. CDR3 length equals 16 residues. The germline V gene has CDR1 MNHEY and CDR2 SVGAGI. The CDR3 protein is CASSYSGGAKGNTIYF. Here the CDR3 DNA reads TGTGCCAGCAGTTACTCGGGGGGGGCGAAAGGAAACACCATATATTTT.

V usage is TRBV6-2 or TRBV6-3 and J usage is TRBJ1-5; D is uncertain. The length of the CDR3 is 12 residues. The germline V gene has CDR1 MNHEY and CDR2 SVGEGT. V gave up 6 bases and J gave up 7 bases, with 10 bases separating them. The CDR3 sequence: CASSPPRQPQHF. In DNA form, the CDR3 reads TGTGCCAGCAGCCCCCCCAGGCAGCCCCAGCATTTT.

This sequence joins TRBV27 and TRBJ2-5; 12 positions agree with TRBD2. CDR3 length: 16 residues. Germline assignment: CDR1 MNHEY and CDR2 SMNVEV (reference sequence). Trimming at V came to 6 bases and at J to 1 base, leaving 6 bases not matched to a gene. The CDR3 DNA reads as TGTGCCAGCAGGACGACTAGCGGGGGTTTCCAAGAGACCCAGTACTTC. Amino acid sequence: CASRTTSGGFQETQYF.

As DNA, the CDR3 is TGTGCCAGCTCACGCCGGGACAGGGATGCAGATACGCAGTATTTT. It specifies CASSRRDRDADTQYF. The J gene is TRBJ2-3, the V gene TRBV18, with 9 bases matching TRBD1. Trimming took 4 bases from V and 4 from J; bases not matched to a gene: 6. Germline CDR1 reads KGHSH; CDR2 reads LQKENI. This CDR3 region has 15 residues.

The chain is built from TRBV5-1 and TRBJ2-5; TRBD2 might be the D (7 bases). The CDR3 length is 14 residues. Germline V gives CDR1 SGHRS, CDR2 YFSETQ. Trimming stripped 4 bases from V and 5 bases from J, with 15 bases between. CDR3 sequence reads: CASSLQQGGETQYF. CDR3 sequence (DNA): TGCGCCAGCAGCCTCCAACAGGGAGGGGAGACCCAGTACTTC.

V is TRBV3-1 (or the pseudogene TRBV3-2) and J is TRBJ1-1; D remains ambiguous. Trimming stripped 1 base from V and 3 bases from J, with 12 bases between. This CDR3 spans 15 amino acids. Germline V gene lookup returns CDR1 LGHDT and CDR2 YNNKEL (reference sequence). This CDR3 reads CASSQGKGRYTEAFF. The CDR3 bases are TGTGCCAGCAGCCAAGGAAAAGGGAGATACACTGAAGCTTTCTTT.

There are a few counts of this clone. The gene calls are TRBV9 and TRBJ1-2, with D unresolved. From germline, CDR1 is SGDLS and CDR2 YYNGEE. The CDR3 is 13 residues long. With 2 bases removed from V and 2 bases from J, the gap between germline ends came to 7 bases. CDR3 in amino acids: CASSVTQNYGYTF. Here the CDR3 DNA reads TGTGCCAGCAGCGTTACACAGAACTATGGCTACACCTTC.

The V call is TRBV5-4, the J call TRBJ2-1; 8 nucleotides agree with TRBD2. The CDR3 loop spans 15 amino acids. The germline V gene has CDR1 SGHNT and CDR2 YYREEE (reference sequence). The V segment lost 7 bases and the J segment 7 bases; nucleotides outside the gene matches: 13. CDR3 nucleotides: TGTGCCAGCTCCTCGGGGGGGCCAATTTTTAATGAGCAGTTCTTC. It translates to CASSSGGPIFNEQFF.

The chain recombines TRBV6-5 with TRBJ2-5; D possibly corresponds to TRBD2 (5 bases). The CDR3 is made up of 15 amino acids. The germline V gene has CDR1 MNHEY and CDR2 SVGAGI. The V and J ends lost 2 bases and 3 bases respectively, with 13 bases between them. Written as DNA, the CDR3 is TGTGCCAGCAGTTACGGCGGAACGGGAAAAGAGACCCAGTACTTC. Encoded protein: CASSYGGTGKETQYF.

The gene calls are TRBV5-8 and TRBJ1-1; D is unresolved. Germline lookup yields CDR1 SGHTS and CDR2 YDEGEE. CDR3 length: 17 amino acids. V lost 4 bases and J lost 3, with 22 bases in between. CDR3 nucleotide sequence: TGTGCCAGCAGCCGCGTTTTTGGGGTCGGGAGCGACACTGAAGCTTTCTTT. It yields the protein CASSRVFGVGSDTEAFF.

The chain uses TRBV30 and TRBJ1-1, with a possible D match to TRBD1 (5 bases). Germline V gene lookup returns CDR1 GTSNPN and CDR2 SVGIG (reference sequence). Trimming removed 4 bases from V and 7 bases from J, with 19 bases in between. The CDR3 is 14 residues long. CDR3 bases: TGTGCCTGGACGGTTCTGGGGGGGACCATTGAAGCTTTCTTT. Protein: CAWTVLGGTIEAFF.

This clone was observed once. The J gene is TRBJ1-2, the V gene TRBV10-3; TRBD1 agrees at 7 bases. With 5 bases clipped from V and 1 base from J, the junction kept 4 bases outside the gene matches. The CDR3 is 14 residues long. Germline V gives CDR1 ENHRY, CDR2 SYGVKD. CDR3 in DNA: TGTGCCATCAGTACCGGGACAGTTAACTATGGCTACACCTTC. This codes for CAISTGTVNYGYTF.

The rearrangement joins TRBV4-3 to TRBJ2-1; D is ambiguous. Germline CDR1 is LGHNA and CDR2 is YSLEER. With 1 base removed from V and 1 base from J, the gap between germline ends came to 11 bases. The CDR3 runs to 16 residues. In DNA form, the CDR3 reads TGCGCCAGCAGCCAAGTCGGTGGGCATTCCTACAATGAGCAGTTCTTC. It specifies CASSQVGGHSYNEQFF.

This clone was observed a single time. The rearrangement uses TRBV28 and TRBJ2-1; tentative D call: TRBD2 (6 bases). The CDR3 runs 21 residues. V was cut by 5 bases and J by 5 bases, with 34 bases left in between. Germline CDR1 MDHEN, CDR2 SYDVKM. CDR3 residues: CASSAFTGTPGGGGSHNEQFF. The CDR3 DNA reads TGTGCCAGCAGTGCATTCACCGGGACTCCCGGCGGAGGAGGTAGTCACAATGAGCAGTTCTTC.

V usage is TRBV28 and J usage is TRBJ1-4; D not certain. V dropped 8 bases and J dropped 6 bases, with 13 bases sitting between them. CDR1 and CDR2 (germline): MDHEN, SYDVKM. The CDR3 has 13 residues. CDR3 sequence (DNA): TGTGCCAGCGGGTCAGGTCGTGATGAAAAACTGTTTTTT. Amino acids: CASGSGRDEKLFF.

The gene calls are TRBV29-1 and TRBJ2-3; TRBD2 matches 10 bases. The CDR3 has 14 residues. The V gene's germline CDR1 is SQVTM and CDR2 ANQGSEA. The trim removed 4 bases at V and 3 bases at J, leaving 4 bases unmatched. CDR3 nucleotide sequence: TGCAGCGTTGGGACTAGCGGAGCAACAGATACGCAGTATTTT. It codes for CSVGTSGATDTQYF.

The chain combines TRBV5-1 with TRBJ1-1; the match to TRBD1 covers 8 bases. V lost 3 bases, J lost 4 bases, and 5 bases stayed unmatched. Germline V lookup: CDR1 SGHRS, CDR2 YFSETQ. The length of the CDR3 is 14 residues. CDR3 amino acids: CASSWDQGATEAFF. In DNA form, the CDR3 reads TGCGCCAGCAGCTGGGATCAGGGGGCCACTGAAGCTTTCTTT.